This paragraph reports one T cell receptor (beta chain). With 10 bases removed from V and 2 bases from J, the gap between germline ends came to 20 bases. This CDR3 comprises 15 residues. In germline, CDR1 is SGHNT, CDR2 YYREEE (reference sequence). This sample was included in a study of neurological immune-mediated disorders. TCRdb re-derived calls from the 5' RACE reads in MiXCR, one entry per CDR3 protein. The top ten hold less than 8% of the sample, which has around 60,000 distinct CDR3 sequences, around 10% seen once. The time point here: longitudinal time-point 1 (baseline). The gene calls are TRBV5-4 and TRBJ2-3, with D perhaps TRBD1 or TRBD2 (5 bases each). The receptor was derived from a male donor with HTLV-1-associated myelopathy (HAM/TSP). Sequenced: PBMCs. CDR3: CACTPGRSATDTQYF. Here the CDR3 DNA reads TGTGCCTGCACCCCGGGACGGTCTGCCACAGATACGCAGTATTTT.